The rows below give T cell receptor beta chains drawn from one sample of a study of T cell responses to AZD1222 COVID-19 vaccine. Sequencing used immunoSEQ multiplex PCR; TCRdb keeps in-frame clones, though not all of them. The sample lists 150,000 to 200,000 clones, approximately 94% seen once, with approximately 0.64% in the top ten. Sequenced material: peripheral blood, taken on day 0 of AZD1222 vaccination. The receptor set was obtained from an adult in good health. Both conserved end residues are part of each CDR3. The order of the fields is D gene, V gene, J gene, CDR3 protein. A D gene is named only where the DNA matches it firmly.

TRBD1	TRBV5-1	TRBJ1-2	CASSTGQGQGYTF
TRBD2	TRBV11-2	TRBJ2-1	CASSLELSRGRVEQFF
-	TRBV15	TRBJ1-3	CATSKGSSGNTIYF
-	TRBV29-1	TRBJ1-1	CSVEKGNTEAFF
TRBD1	TRBV19	TRBJ2-2	CASKRDSRELFF
TRBD1	TRBV6-5	TRBJ2-1	CASSYTGGTYNEQFF
-	TRBV11-2	TRBJ2-1	CASSLGASSYNEQFF
-	TRBV6-5	TRBJ1-1	CASSYTRQFMNTEAFF
-	TRBV19	TRBJ1-2	CASSITRGPRGYTF
-	TRBV6-1	TRBJ1-2	CASSEDFSESF
-	TRBV15	TRBJ1-5	CATSSTGGLLDNQPQHF
TRBD2	TRBV19	TRBJ2-7	CATRLAGTYEQYF
-	TRBV24-1	TRBJ1-1	CATRARGNTEAFF
-	TRBV28	TRBJ1-6	CASSPLLFGSYNSPLHF
-	TRBV10-2	TRBJ2-3	CASTGHGADTQYF
TRBD1	TRBV28	TRBJ1-2	CASSFPLGGSNYGYTF
TRBD1	TRBV23-1	TRBJ1-2	CASSQNPQGQGRDYGYTF
-	TRBV5-1	TRBJ2-5	CASRSSFGSLGETQYF
TRBD1	TRBV6-5	TRBJ1-2	CASCVGQGRSGYTF
-	TRBV4-1	TRBJ1-1	CASSQDWRGDTEAFF
TRBD2	TRBV13	TRBJ2-2	CASSPSSGSLEKNTGELFF
-	TRBV5-8	TRBJ2-7	CASSWGEGYPYEQYF
TRBD1	TRBV6-2/TRBV6-3	TRBJ1-2	CASSAGQGIGYTF